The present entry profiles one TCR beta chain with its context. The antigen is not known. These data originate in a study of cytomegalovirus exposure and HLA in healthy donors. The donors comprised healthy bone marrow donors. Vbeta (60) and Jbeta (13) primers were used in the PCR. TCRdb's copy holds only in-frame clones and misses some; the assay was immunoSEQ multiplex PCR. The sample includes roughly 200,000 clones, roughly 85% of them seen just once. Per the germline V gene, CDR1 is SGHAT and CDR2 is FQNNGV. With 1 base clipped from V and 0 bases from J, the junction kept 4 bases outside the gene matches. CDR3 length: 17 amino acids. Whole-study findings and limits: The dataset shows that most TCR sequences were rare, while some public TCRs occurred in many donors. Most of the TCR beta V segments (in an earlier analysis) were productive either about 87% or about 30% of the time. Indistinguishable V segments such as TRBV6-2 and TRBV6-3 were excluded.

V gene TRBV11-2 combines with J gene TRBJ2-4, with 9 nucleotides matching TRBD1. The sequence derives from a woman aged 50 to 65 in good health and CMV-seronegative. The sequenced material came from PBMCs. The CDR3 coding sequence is TGTGCCAGCAGCTTAGTCGGACAGGGGTTAGCCAAAAACATTCAGTACTTC. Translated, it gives CASSLVGQGLAKNIQYF.